The 18 T cell receptor beta chains given below trace back to one sample, sequenced in a study of blood T cell repertoires in COVID-19 (TCRdb year 2020). The library was generated by the immunoSEQ multiplex PCR assay. In TCRdb, the immuneACCESS table is reduced to in-frame sequences with V and J assigned. These tables do not hold every clone; where another copy was compared, an unresolved V gene accounts for under half, and the others remain unexplained. The sample table contains roughly 54,000 clones; only one count was recorded for approximately 85% of them. The ten largest make up approximately 2.1% of the sample. The sequencing sample was made of peripheral blood. These receptor sequences come from a woman in her fifties or sixties with acute or convalescent COVID-19.

The chain couples TRBV4-1 to TRBJ2-1; a possible D gene is TRBD2 (5 bases). V lost 1 base and J lost 5, with 12 bases in between. Germline V gene sequence: CDR1 MGHRA, CDR2 YSYEKL. This CDR3 has 15 residues. The CDR3, as DNA: TGCGCCAGCAGCCAAGTAGCCACGCGGGACAATGAGCAGTTCTTC. Translating gives CASSQVATRDNEQFF.

V and J are TRBV19 and TRBJ2-6; perhaps TRBD2 as D (6 bases). The CDR3 runs to 15 residues. Trimming shortened V by 3 bases and J by 1 base, and 7 bases separated the two germline ends. Germline CDR1 and CDR2: LNHDA and SQIVND (reference sequence). This CDR3 reads CASSIGGSGANVLTF. DNA for the CDR3: TGTGCCAGTAGTATCGGGGGATCTGGGGCCAACGTCCTGACTTTC.

The chain employs TRBV7-3 and TRBJ2-5; D not resolved. The CDR3 is 15 amino acids. V lost 2 bases to trimming and J lost 1 base, with 11 bases between them. The germline CDR1 and CDR2 sequences are SGHTA and FQGTGA. CDR3 protein: CASSLDGRSQETQYF. The CDR3 bases are TGTGCCAGCAGCTTAGATGGCAGATCCCAAGAGACCCAGTACTTC.

This clone was detected only a few times. DNA of the CDR3: TGTGCCAGCAGCTTAGCTAGTCGACAGCCTTTCACTGAAGCTTTCTTT. This translates into CASSLASRQPFTEAFF. This sequence joins TRBV7-6 and TRBJ1-1, with D perhaps TRBD1 (5 bases). Germline V gene sequence: CDR1 SGHVS, CDR2 FNYEAQ. This CDR3 has 16 residues. The V and J ends lost 0 bases and 4 bases respectively, with 15 bases between them.

The chain is built from TRBV20-1 and TRBJ2-5; D gene uncertain. The CDR3 is 11 amino acids. Between the trimmed V and J ends, which lost 1 base and 5 bases, there was a span of 5 bases. Germline-derived CDR1 and CDR2 are DFQATT and SNEGSKA (reference sequence). CDR3 residues: CSARVGETQYF. CDR3 nucleotide sequence: TGCAGTGCTAGAGTCGGGGAGACCCAGTACTTC.

The chain recombines TRBV7-2 with TRBJ2-2; perhaps TRBD2 as D (6 bases). V lost 4 bases, J lost 7 bases, and 16 bases lay in between. Germline CDR1 SGHTA, CDR2 FQGNSA. CDR3 length: 15 residues. CDR3 in DNA: TGTGCCAGCAGCTCTAAAGCCCGGGGGATCGGGGAGCTGTTTTTT. Protein product: CASSSKARGIGELFF.

In its sample, this clone was seen once. This chain joins TRBV6-5 and TRBJ1-6; 11 nucleotides agree with TRBD1. The trim removed 6 bases at V and 14 bases at J, leaving 9 bases unmatched. This CDR3 comprises 14 residues. CDR1 is MNHEY and CDR2 is SVGAGI in the germline V gene. The CDR3 loop reads CASSPGQGGSTLHF. The CDR3 DNA sequence: TGTGCCAGCAGCCCGGGACAGGGGGGTTCCACCCTCCACTTT.

The chain uses TRBV6-6 and TRBJ1-2; 7 bases map to TRBD1. The V and J ends lost 4 bases and 2 bases, in that order; junction bases with no gene match: 10. Germline assignment: CDR1 MNHNY and CDR2 SVGAGI (reference sequence). The length of the CDR3 is 16 residues. The CDR3 coding sequence is TGTGCCAGCAGTTTATCCCCGGGACAGACAAACTATGGCTACACCTTC. The encoded protein is CASSLSPGQTNYGYTF.

In DNA, the CDR3 is TGTGCCAGTAAAGGGGCAAGGACAGGGCCTAACACTGAAGCTTTCTTT. Its protein is CASKGARTGPNTEAFF. The chain is built from TRBV19 and TRBJ1-1; 8 positions agree with TRBD1. This CDR3 spans 16 amino acids. V was clipped by 7 bases and J by 2 bases; unmatched bases: 12. Germline V gene data show CDR1 as LNHDA and CDR2 as SQIVND (reference sequence).

The V call is TRBV11-2, the J call TRBJ1-2, with D possibly being TRBD1 (5 bases). The germline CDR1 and CDR2 sequences are SGHAT and FQNNGV. The CDR3 has 18 amino acids. The V and J ends lost 3 bases and 3 bases respectively, with 23 bases between them. The DNA for the CDR3 is TGTGCCAGCAGCTTTTCGGGTACAGGCTCCGCGGGGGACTATGGCTACACCTTC. As protein: CASSFSGTGSAGDYGYTF.

The chain carries TRBV28 and TRBJ2-1; possible D gene TRBD2, 7 bases. Trimming took 2 bases from V and 6 from J, leaving 14 bases between them. Germline CDR1 reads MDHEN; CDR2 reads SYDVKM. This CDR3 has 15 amino acids. CDR3 region: CASSLRGGASNEQFF. The CDR3 DNA reads TGTGCCAGCAGTTTAAGAGGGGGGGCTTCCAATGAGCAGTTCTTC.

The rearrangement uses TRBV27 and TRBJ2-7; 7 positions agree with TRBD1. The CDR3 loop spans 15 amino acids. With 4 bases clipped from V and 1 base from J, the junction kept 7 bases outside the gene matches. CDR1 is MNHEY, CDR2 SMNVEV, per germline (reference sequence). The CDR3 sequence is CASSSSRTGSYEQYF. CDR3 DNA sequence: TGTGCCAGCAGTTCGAGTCGGACAGGTTCCTACGAGCAGTACTTC.

This chain uses TRBV27 with TRBJ2-7; D might be TRBD1 (6 bases). The CDR3 totals 14 residues. The V and J ends lost 6 bases and 2 bases respectively, with 14 bases between them. CDR1 is MNHEY and CDR2 is SMNVEV in the germline V gene (reference sequence). The CDR3 loop is CASRIQGETYEQYF. Written as DNA, the CDR3 is TGTGCCAGCAGAATACAGGGTGAAACCTACGAGCAGTACTTC.

This chain connects TRBV7-9 to TRBJ1-1; possibly TRBD1 for D (6 bases). Trimming cost V 0 bases and J 6 bases, with 17 bases left between them. Per the germline V gene, CDR1 is SEHNR and CDR2 is FQNEAQ (reference sequence). The CDR3 totals 16 residues. CDR3 nucleotide sequence: TGTGCCAGCAGCTTAGCCTCCGGACAGATCAAGCCTGAAGCTTTCTTT. It yields the protein CASSLASGQIKPEAFF.

The V and J genes are TRBV5-5 and TRBJ2-1; 7 bases agree with TRBD1. CDR3 length: 16 residues. Losses at the gene ends were 2 bases for V and 0 bases for J; bases not matched to a gene: 5. The germline V gene encodes CDR1 SGHKS and CDR2 YYEKEE (reference sequence). The CDR3 loop reads CASSFEQGNSYNEQFF. The CDR3 DNA sequence: TGTGCCAGCAGCTTTGAACAGGGGAACTCCTACAATGAGCAGTTCTTC.

The table lists this clone with a few counts. The chain is built from TRBV19 and TRBJ2-7, with TRBD2 matching 7 bases. Looked up from germline, CDR1 is LNHDA and CDR2 is SQIVND (reference sequence). The CDR3 has 15 amino acids. V was clipped by 2 bases and J by 7 bases; unmatched bases: 11. CDR3 amino acids: CASSIFGGTTEEQYF. The CDR3 region has the DNA TGTGCCAGTAGTATATTCGGCGGGACTACGGAAGAGCAGTACTTC.

The chain's CDR3 is CASSQAGVTNYGYTF. The CDR3 bases are TGTGCCAGCAGCCAAGCAGGGGTCACTAACTATGGCTACACCTTC. This chain joins TRBV4-2 and TRBJ1-2, with TRBD1 as a possible D gene (6 bases). V lost 1 base, J lost 0 bases, and 9 bases lay in between. CDR3 length: 15 residues. Germline V gene sequence: CDR1 LGHNA, CDR2 YNFKEQ.

The rearrangement joins TRBV5-1 to TRBJ2-3; a weak D match, TRBD1 (5 bases). The germline V and J ends were trimmed by 0 bases and 2 bases, with 7 bases remaining between them. This CDR3 comprises 14 residues. Per germline, CDR1 SGHRS and CDR2 YFSETQ. DNA of the CDR3: TGCGCCAGCAGCTTGGGACAGATCACAGATACGCAGTATTTT. Translated, it gives CASSLGQITDTQYF. The complete variable domain, with remaining parts taken from reference TRBV5-1 and TRBJ2-3, reads KAGVTQTPRYLIKTRGQQVTLSCSPISGHRSVSWYQQTPGQGLQFLFEYFSETQRNKGNFPGRFSGRQFSNSRSEMNVSTLELGDSALYLCASSLGQITDTQYFGPGTRLTVL.